This TCR beta chain was recovered during a study of graft-versus-host responses after intestinal transplantation. Measured with immunoSEQ multiplex PCR; TCRdb has only the in-frame clones, and not every one. The table has around 110,000 clones, 90% to 95% seen once; the top ten hold approximately 1.2%. On this clone itself: Its target is not known.

Germline V lookup: CDR1 SGDLS, CDR2 YYNGEE. J was trimmed by 4 bases and V by 3 bases; bases with no gene match: 7. The CDR3 covers 16 residues. The sequence was obtained from a human donor who was the organ donor for an intestinal transplant. The material was unstimulated CD8+ T cells sorted from spleen or lymph node cells, obtained before transplant. The chain has TRBV9 and TRBJ2-3, with 11 bases aligning to TRBD2. This chain's CDR3 is CASSASGLADSDTQYF. CDR3 DNA: TGTGCCAGCAGCGCCTCGGGACTAGCGGACTCAGATACGCAGTATTTT.